The TCR beta chain described here comes from a study of T cells in localized non-small cell lung cancer. Study observations and caveats: In uninvolved adjacent lung, T cell clonality reached its highest value, exceeding tumor. Multi-region tumor sequencing was not done, so intratumor heterogeneity could not be excluded.

This clone was recorded a few times. Its matching antigen is unknown. Germline CDR1 SGHVS, CDR2 FNYEAQ. V lost 5 bases and J 7 bases, leaving 11 bases between the germline ends. The CDR3 covers 12 residues. Some clones are missing from TCRdb's copy, which holds only in-frame ones; the method was immunoSEQ multiplex PCR. The sample includes fewer than 13,000 clones, more than 75% of them seen just once. The sequence came from an older male donor with stage III lung adenocarcinoma. This chain links TRBV7-6 with TRBJ2-5; D uncertain. This material consisted of peripheral blood, taken before any cancer treatment. The CDR3 spells CASSVPSGTQYF. The CDR3 DNA is TGTGCCAGCAGCGTCCCATCGGGGACCCAGTACTTC. Combining the CDR3 with reference TRBV7-6 and TRBJ2-5 gives the whole variable domain GAGVSQSPRYKVTKRGQDVALRCDPISGHVSLYWYRQALGQGPEFLTYFNYEAQQDKSGLPNDRFSAERPEGSISTLTIQRTEQRDSAMYRCASSVPSGTQYFGPGTRLLVL.